The T cell receptor beta chain described here comes from a study of blood T cell repertoires in COVID-19. Looking at the study overall: Sites across the United States, Italy and Spain contributed samples from acute and convalescent COVID-19.

The repertoire was sequenced with immunoSEQ multiplex PCR; TCRdb's copy has only in-frame clones and lacks some. The sample lists 81,000 or so clones; approximately 85% were seen once. The receptor was derived from a man aged 45 to 65 with COVID-19, enrolled during active disease. The material sequenced was peripheral blood.

The CDR3 region is CASSVEPSSYEQYF. CDR3 nucleotides: TGTGCCAGCAGCGTAGAACCTAGCAGCTACGAGCAGTACTTC. V gene TRBV9 combines with J gene TRBJ2-7, with D maybe TRBD2 (5 bases). Deletions cut 0 bases from V and 3 bases from J, with 10 bases between. The length of the CDR3 is 14 residues. The germline V gene has CDR1 SGDLS and CDR2 YYNGEE.